This T cell receptor beta chain was obtained from a study of T cells in Graves' hyperthyroidism and ophthalmopathy. Study observations and caveats: A 13 V-J signature model discriminated ophthalmopathy versus stable hyperthyroidism. Also found in blood were most expanded thyroid clonotypes above 0.001.

CDR1 is MDHEN and CDR2 is SYDVKM in the germline V gene. The CDR3 spans 15 residues. Trimming removed 7 bases at V and 0 bases at J, with 10 bases between. From RNA transcripts, TCR beta CDR3 regions were amplified. An initial round of RT-PCR targeting the TCR CDR3 relied on the HTBI primer set. From the multiplex PCR reads, TCRdb called clonotypes with MiXCR, one entry per CDR3 protein. The sample contains about 640,000 distinct CDR3 sequences, about a fifth of which appear only once. The study based diagnoses on clinical symptoms, serum thyroxine and TRAb, thyroid ultrasound and orbital computed tomography. Using approximately 10 ml of fresh peripheral blood, PBMCs were prepared. This clonotype was detected a few times. Antigen unknown.

The rearrangement links TRBV28 to TRBJ2-6; D is possibly TRBD1 (5 bases). This clonotype was sampled from a man aged 30 to 45 with Graves' ophthalmopathy. The specimen was blood. The CDR3 nucleotides read TGTGCCAGCACCAGGGCCGACTCTGGGGCCAACGTCCTGACTTTC. Amino acids: CASTRADSGANVLTF. Looking up the rest from reference TRBV28 and TRBJ2-6 gives the full variable domain: DVKVTQSSRYLVKRTGEKVFLECVQDMDHENMFWYRQDPGLGLRLIYFSYDVKMKEKGDIPEGYSVSREKKERFSLILESASTNQTSMYLCASTRADSGANVLTFGAGSRLTVL.